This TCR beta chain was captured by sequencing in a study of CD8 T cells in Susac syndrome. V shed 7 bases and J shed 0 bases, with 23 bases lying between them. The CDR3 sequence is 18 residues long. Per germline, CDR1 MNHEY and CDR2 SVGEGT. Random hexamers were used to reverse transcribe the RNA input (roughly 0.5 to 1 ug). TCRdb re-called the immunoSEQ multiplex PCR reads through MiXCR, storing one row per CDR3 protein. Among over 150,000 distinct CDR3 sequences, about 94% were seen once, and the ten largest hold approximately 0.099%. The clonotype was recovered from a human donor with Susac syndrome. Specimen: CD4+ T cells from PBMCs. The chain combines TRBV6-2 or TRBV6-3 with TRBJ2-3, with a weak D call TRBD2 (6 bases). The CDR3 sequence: CASTPRGGLFRSTDTQYF. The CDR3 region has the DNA TGTGCCAGCACTCCCCGAGGAGGGCTTTTTCGAAGCACAGATACGCAGTATTTT.